The T cell receptor (beta chain) under discussion was sequenced for a study of Ad26.COV2.S vaccination and SARS-CoV-2 variants. Study background: Intramuscularly, Ad26.COV2.S was given either once or twice, 56 days apart.

Study results and limitations: Possible underestimation of total T cell responses by the TCR breadth and depth analyses was noted. Reportedly, after vaccination the spike-specific CD8+ and CD4+ T cell responses displayed substantial breadth.

This CDR3 region has 14 residues. Germline-derived CDR1 and CDR2 are MNHEY and SVGAGI. Trimming took 6 bases from V and 2 from J, leaving 10 bases between them. In regard to this clone: Its specificity is unknown.

Treatment meaning: approximately 18 received Ad26.COV2.S at low or high dose, single or two shots; about five received placebo; per-sample allocation not given. Following the first vaccine or placebo injection, samples were taken on day 63. The assay was immunoSEQ multiplex PCR, and TCRdb's table has in-frame clones only and misses some. The sample has 500,000 or so clones; about 88% are singletons. This rearrangement joins TRBV6-5 to TRBJ1-4, with D possibly being TRBD1 (6 bases). The material sequenced was peripheral blood, taken in a trial of Ad26.COV2.S vaccine versus placebo. The TCR sequence derives from a person between 18 and 65 years old who received the Ad26.COV2.S COVID-19 vaccine or a placebo. Written as DNA, the CDR3 is TGTGCCAGCAGCCCCAGGGGCACTAATGAAAAACTGTTTTTT. Encoded protein: CASSPRGTNEKLFF.